The T cell receptor (beta chain) under discussion was sequenced for a study of blood T cell repertoires in COVID-19. Assay: immunoSEQ multiplex PCR; the TCRdb copy retains only in-frame clones and omits some. Here the sample spans over 90,000 clones, about four fifths being singletons. This CDR3 is built from 15 residues. CDR1 is SNHLY and CDR2 is FYNNEI in the germline V gene. V was shortened by 3 bases and J by 7 bases, with 13 bases between the two germline ends. The clonotype originates from a man aged 50-60 years with active or convalescent COVID-19. The chain uses TRBV2 and TRBJ1-6; maybe TRBD1 (6 bases). The sample taken for sequencing was peripheral blood. CDR3 loop: CASSEIGTSNSPLHF. CDR3 bases: TGTGCCAGCAGTGAGATAGGGACATCCAATTCACCCCTCCACTTT. Complete variable domain (other parts from reference TRBV2 and TRBJ1-6): EPEVTQTPSHQVTQMGQEVILRCVPISNHLYFYWYRQILGQKVEFLVSFYNNEISEKSEIFDDQFSVERPDGSNFTLKIRSTKLEDSAMYFCASSEIGTSNSPLHFGNGTRLTVT.